Reported below is one T cell receptor beta chain. The data were taken from a study of blood T cells in healthy people across ages. Germline CDR1 SGDLS, CDR2 YYNGEE. The V end lost 3 bases, the J end lost 2 bases, and 12 bases lay between the germline ends. CDR3 length: 14 residues. Sample-barcoded 5' priming and a J-beta primer mix drove a second PCR of roughly 6 to 12 cycles. A template-switch adaptor that had 12 random nucleotides put a tag on each cDNA molecule. TCRdb passed the 5' RACE reads through MiXCR, listing each CDR3 protein once. The sample has approximately 2,000,000 distinct CDR3 sequences, around 40% seen once.

The J gene is TRBJ2-7, the V gene TRBV9; TRBD2 might be the D (6 bases). The origin of this receptor is a human donor in good health. The sample taken for sequencing was blood. This CDR3 reads CASSGGLSTYEQYF. CDR3 sequence (DNA): TGTGCCAGCAGCGGGGGACTTTCCACCTACGAGCAGTACTTC.